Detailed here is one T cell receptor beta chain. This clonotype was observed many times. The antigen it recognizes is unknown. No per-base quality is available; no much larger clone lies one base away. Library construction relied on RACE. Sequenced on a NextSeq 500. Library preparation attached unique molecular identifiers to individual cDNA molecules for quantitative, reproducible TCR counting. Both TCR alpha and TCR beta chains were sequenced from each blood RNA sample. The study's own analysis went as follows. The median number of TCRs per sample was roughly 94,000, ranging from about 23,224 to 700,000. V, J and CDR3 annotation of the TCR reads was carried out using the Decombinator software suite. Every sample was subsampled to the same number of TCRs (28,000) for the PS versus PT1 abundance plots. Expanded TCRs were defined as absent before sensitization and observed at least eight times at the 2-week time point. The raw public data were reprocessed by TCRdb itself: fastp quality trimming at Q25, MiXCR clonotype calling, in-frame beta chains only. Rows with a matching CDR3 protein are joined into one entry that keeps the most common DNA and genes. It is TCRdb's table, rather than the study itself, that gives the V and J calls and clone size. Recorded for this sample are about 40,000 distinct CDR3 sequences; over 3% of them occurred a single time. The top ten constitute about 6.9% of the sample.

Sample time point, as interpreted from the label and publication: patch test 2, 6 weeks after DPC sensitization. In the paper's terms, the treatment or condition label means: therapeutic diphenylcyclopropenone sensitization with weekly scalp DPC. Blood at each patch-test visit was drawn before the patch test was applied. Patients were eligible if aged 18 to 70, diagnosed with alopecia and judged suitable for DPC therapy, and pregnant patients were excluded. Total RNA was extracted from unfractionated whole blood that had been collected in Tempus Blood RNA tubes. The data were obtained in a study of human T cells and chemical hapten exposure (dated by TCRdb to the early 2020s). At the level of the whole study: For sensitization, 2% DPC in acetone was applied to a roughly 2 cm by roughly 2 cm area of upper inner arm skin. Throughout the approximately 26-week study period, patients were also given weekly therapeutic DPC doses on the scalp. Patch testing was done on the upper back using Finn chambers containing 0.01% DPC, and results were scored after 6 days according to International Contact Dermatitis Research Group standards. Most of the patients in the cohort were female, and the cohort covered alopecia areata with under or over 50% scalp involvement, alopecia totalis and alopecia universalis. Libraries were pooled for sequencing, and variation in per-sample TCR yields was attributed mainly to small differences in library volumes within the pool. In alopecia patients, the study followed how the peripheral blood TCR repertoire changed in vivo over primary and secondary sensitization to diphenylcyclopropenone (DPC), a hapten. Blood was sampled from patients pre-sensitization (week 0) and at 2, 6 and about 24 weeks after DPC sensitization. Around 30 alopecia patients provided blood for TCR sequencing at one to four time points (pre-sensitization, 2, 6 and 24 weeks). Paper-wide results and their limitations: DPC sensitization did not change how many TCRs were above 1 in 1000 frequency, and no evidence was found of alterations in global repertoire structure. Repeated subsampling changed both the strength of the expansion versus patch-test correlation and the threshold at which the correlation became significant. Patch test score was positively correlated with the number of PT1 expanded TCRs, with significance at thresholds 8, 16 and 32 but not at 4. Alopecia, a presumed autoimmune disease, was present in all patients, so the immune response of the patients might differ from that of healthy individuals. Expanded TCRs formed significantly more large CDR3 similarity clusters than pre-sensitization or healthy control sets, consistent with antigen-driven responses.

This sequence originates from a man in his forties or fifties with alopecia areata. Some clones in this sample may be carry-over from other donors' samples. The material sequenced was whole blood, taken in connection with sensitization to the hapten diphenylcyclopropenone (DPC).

In nucleotides, the sequence is TGTGCCAGCAGTTCCCTCGGACTAGCGGGAACTTACGAGCAGTACTTC. This yields the protein CASSSLGLAGTYEQYF. The chain is made from TRBV28 and TRBJ2-7; a stretch of 12 junction bases matches TRBD2. The CDR3 runs 16 amino acids, cysteine and phenylalanine included. CDR3 DNA is the only sequence kept; it has 48 bases, read in frame from the first base. V has 4 bases trimmed and J has 4 bases trimmed; junction bases matching no gene number 8. CDR1 and CDR2 were assigned from the germline V gene as MDHEN and SYDVKM.